Each of the 9 T cell receptor beta chains below was sequenced from the same sample in a study of T cell responses to AZD1222 COVID-19 vaccine. Generated by immunoSEQ multiplex PCR, the TCRdb table keeps only in-frame clones and is missing some. This sample carries 130,000 or so clones, roughly nine tenths of them seen once, and the ten largest clones take 7.5%. The material was peripheral blood, obtained 28 days after the second dose of the MenACWY control vaccine. The receptors stem from an adult who received the MenACWY meningococcal vaccine as a control.

The chain uses TRBV3-1 (or the pseudogene TRBV3-2) and TRBJ1-2; TRBD1 aligns across 8 bases. V was pared by 4 bases and J by 8 bases, with 9 bases of the junction left unmatched. The CDR3 sequence is 14 residues long. Germline assignment: CDR1 LGHDT and CDR2 YNNKEL (reference sequence). The CDR3 sequence is CASSPAGQGYGYTF. The CDR3, as DNA: TGTGCCAGCAGCCCAGCCGGACAGGGATACGGCTACACCTTC.

The chain uses TRBV20-1 and TRBJ1-4; D is perhaps TRBD1 (5 bases). Germline V gene lookup returns CDR1 DFQATT and CDR2 SNEGSKA (reference sequence). Trimming left V 3 bases short and J 3 bases short, with 14 bases between. The CDR3 is made up of 15 amino acids. CDR3 bases: TGCAGTGCTAGTCGGGGCCATGCGGCTAATGAAAAACTGTTTTTT. Translating gives CSASRGHAANEKLFF.

CDR3 DNA: TGTGCCAGCAGTTACTCTCCAGGGGCACAAGAGACCCAGTACTTC. It encodes CASSYSPGAQETQYF. This rearrangement joins TRBV6-5 to TRBJ2-5; a possible D gene is TRBD1 (6 bases). V lost 0 bases to trimming and J lost 2 bases, with 10 bases between them. CDR1 is MNHEY, CDR2 SVGAGI, per germline. The CDR3 spans 15 residues.

The chain uses TRBV5-3 and TRBJ2-1; 9 bases agree with TRBD2. TRBV5-3 counts as an open reading frame of uncertain function. The CDR3 consists of 16 residues. After removal of 0 bases from V and 5 bases from J, the junction contained 6 bases not matched to a gene. Here the CDR3 reads CARSLAASGVDNEQFF. The CDR3 DNA sequence: TGTGCCAGAAGCTTGGCAGCTAGCGGGGTCGACAATGAGCAGTTCTTC.

The V call is TRBV12-3 or TRBV12-4, the J call TRBJ1-1; no clear D. The V end was cut by 6 bases, the J end by 3 bases, with 11 bases between. There are 13 residues in the CDR3. CDR3 amino acids: CASRIKVDTEAFF. CDR3 in DNA: TGTGCCAGCAGGATAAAAGTGGACACTGAAGCTTTCTTT.

The CDR3 loop is CASTIDKNGYTF. The CDR3 DNA follows: TGTGCCAGCACTATCGACAAAAATGGCTACACCTTC. V gene TRBV2 combines with J gene TRBJ1-2; no firm D call. The V end lost 7 bases, the J end lost 6 bases, and 12 bases lay between the germline ends. The CDR3 is 12 amino acids. The germline V gene encodes CDR1 SNHLY and CDR2 FYNNEI. Full variable domain (rest looked up from reference TRBV2 and TRBJ1-2): EPEVTQTPSHQVTQMGQEVILRCVPISNHLYFYWYRQILGQKVEFLVSFYNNEISEKSEIFDDQFSVERPDGSNFTLKIRSTKLEDSAMYFCASTIDKNGYTFGSGTRLTVV.

J is TRBJ1-3 and V is TRBV3-1 (or the pseudogene TRBV3-2); 7 positions agree with TRBD1. This CDR3 spans 18 amino acids. Germline CDR1 LGHDT, CDR2 YNNKEL (reference sequence). V gave up 5 bases and J gave up 0 bases; unmatched junction bases: 13. The CDR3 coding sequence is TGTGCCAGCAGCTTTCCCCGTACAGGGGCACTCTCTGGAAACACCATATATTTT. Protein: CASSFPRTGALSGNTIYF.

This clone was counted once. The V and J genes are TRBV9 and TRBJ2-2, with 10 nucleotides matching TRBD2. Per the germline V gene, CDR1 is SGDLS and CDR2 is YYNGEE. Trimming cost V 0 bases and J 7 bases; bases outside gene matches: 3. The CDR3 length is 15 residues. CDR3: CASSVELAGHGELFF. CDR3 DNA sequence: TGTGCCAGCAGCGTAGAACTAGCGGGACACGGGGAGCTGTTTTTT.

This clone has only a few counts. The chain employs TRBV4-3 and TRBJ2-2; D is ambiguous. CDR3 length equals 15 residues. Germline-derived CDR1 and CDR2 are LGHNA and YSLEER. Trimming took 0 bases from V and 4 from J, leaving 9 bases between them. CDR3 residues: CASSQDLEITGELFF. CDR3 DNA: TGCGCCAGCAGCCAAGATCTGGAGATCACCGGGGAGCTGTTTTTT.